The 9 T cell receptor beta chains below all came from one sample that was sequenced in a study of blood T cells in healthy people across ages (dated by TCRdb to the mid-2010s). Library preparation employed 5' RACE. The reads were generated on an Illumina HiSeq 2500. A second roughly 6 to 11 cycle PCR used a sample-barcoded 5' primer and a J-beta primer mix. The public reads were run again by TCRdb, first through fastp at Q25 and then through MiXCR, and only productive beta chains were kept. Rows are unified per CDR3 protein, each entry keeping the most common DNA and genes. The sample yields 550,000 to 800,000 distinct CDR3 sequences; about 30% were counted once. The ten largest clones take up approximately 15% of the sample. Sequenced: blood. These receptors all stem from a woman older than 75 in good health. Donor details come from another sample of the same person, matched by shared clones.

This clonotype was seen many times. The chain is built from TRBV5-1 and TRBJ2-1; tentative D call: TRBD2 (6 bases). There are 15 residues in the CDR3. V lost 3 bases, J lost 4 bases, and 14 bases lay in between. In germline, CDR1 is SGHRS, CDR2 YFSETQ. The CDR3 bases are TGCGCCAGCAGCTCGGGGGATATTGATTACAATGAGCAGTTCTTC. It codes for CASSSGDIDYNEQFF.

This clonotype was recorded at least ten times. V is TRBV7-2 and J is TRBJ2-7, with TRBD2 identical over 9 bases. The CDR3 sequence is 17 residues long. Germline trimming cut 1 base from V and 0 bases from J; bases unmatched to any gene: 7. CDR1 SGHTA and CDR2 FQGNSA come from the germline V gene. The CDR3, as DNA: TGTGCCAGCAGCTTAGATTTGCCTAGCGGGGCCTCCTACGAGCAGTACTTC. This codes for CASSLDLPSGASYEQYF. Full variable domain (outside the CDR3, taken from reference TRBV7-2 and TRBJ2-7): GAGVSQSPSNKVTEKGKDVELRCDPISGHTALYWYRQSLGQGLEFLIYFQGNSAPDKSGLPSDRFSAERTGGSVSTLTIQRTQQEDSAVYLCASSLDLPSGASYEQYFGPGTRLTVT.

The sample holds a few counts of this clonotype. This chain joins TRBV29-1 and TRBJ2-5; D may be TRBD2 (6 bases). The V and J ends lost 4 bases and 5 bases respectively, with 11 bases between them. The germline V gene encodes CDR1 SQVTM and CDR2 ANQGSEA. The CDR3 is made up of 12 amino acids. In DNA, the CDR3 is TGCAGCGTTGTCGGGAGCTGGGAGACCCAGTACTTC. It encodes CSVVGSWETQYF.

This clonotype occurred many times. V gene TRBV5-1 combines with J gene TRBJ2-7; TRBD2 matches 9 bases. The germline V gene encodes CDR1 SGHRS and CDR2 YFSETQ. The trim removed 4 bases at V and 3 bases at J, leaving 14 bases unmatched. The CDR3 covers 17 residues. CDR3 sequence: CASSPGVLAGPNYEQYF. The CDR3, as DNA: TGCGCCAGCAGCCCTGGGGTTCTAGCGGGGCCGAACTACGAGCAGTACTTC.

This clonotype was seen ten or more times. J is TRBJ2-3 and V is TRBV7-3, with D possibly matching TRBD2 (6 bases). Germline V gene data show CDR1 as SGHTA and CDR2 as FQGTGA. CDR3 length: 17 amino acids. Trimming removed 0 bases from V and 0 bases from J, with 13 bases in between. The CDR3 DNA reads as TGTGCCAGCAGCTTAACGGGAACTAGCCCCAGCACAGATACGCAGTATTTT. Residues: CASSLTGTSPSTDTQYF.

J is TRBJ2-7 and V is TRBV27; 7 nucleotides align to TRBD1. Germline values: CDR1 MNHEY, CDR2 SMNVEV (reference sequence). V trimming: 2 bases; J trimming: 3 bases; junction bases outside the gene matches: 13. The CDR3 covers 17 residues. The CDR3 reads CASSLMVSDRFRYEQYF. The CDR3 DNA reads as TGTGCCAGCAGTTTAATGGTTTCGGACAGGTTCCGCTACGAGCAGTACTTC.

V and J are TRBV4-3 and TRBJ2-1, with D perhaps assigned TRBD1 or TRBD2 (6 bases each). The CDR3 is 17 amino acids. Trimming stripped 2 bases from V and 6 bases from J, with 20 bases between. Germline CDR1 reads LGHNA; CDR2 reads YSLEER. CDR3 in DNA: TGCGCCAGCAGCCAATTTGCCGGGGGCCGGTTAGCCAATGAGCAGTTCTTC. Translating it yields CASSQFAGGRLANEQFF.

This clonotype was detected only a few times. A read error may be the cause here, since a much bigger clone is one base away. This sequence joins TRBV10-3 and TRBJ2-7; a weak D match, TRBD1 (5 bases). Trimming pared 6 bases from V and 4 bases from J, leaving 13 bases between. CDR1 and CDR2 (germline): ENHRY, SYGVKD. The CDR3 contains 13 residues. In DNA form, the CDR3 reads TGTGCCATCAGGCGTAGCACAGGATACGAGCAGTACTTC. Translated: CAIRRSTGYEQYF.

This clonotype occurred many times. The V call is TRBV9, the J call TRBJ2-7; D is ambiguous. Germline V lookup: CDR1 SGDLS, CDR2 YYNGEE. The CDR3 contains 13 residues. Trimming removed 0 bases at V and 3 bases at J, with 7 bases between. This chain's CDR3 is CASSVDENYEQYF. In nucleotides, the CDR3 is TGTGCCAGCAGCGTAGATGAGAACTACGAGCAGTACTTC.